Presented here are 3 T cell receptor beta chains from one specimen sequenced in a study of blood T cell repertoires in COVID-19. The method was immunoSEQ multiplex PCR; TCRdb's version includes in-frame clones alone and lacks a portion of them. The sample yields a few hundred thousand clones, more than 80% seen once. Sample: peripheral blood. Receptors originate from a woman between 50 and 59 years old with COVID-19, enrolled during active disease.

DNA of the CDR3: TGTGCCACCAGCAGAGATCAACCCTCAGGAGGGTTTAATGAAAAACTGTTTTTT. It is translated as CATSRDQPSGGFNEKLFF. The J gene is TRBJ1-4, the V gene TRBV15; the D is unclear. V lost 0 bases and J 4 bases, leaving 18 bases between the germline ends. This CDR3 comprises 18 residues. The germline CDR1 and CDR2 sequences are LNHNV and YYDKDF (reference sequence). Full variable domain (missing parts from reference TRBV15 and TRBJ1-4): DAMVIQNPRYQVTQFGKPVTLSCSQTLNHNVMYWYQQKSSQAPKLLFHYYDKDFNNEADTPDNFQSRRPNTSFCFLDIRSPGLGDTAMYLCATSRDQPSGGFNEKLFFGSGTQLSVL.

V is TRBV11-2 and J is TRBJ2-5; 10 nucleotides align to TRBD2. The CDR3 spans 16 residues. V shed 6 bases and J 5 bases; nucleotides not matched to a gene: 12. Per the germline V gene, CDR1 is SGHAT and CDR2 is FQNNGV. The chain's CDR3 is CASRSLAGAEGETQYF. The DNA for the CDR3 is TGTGCCAGCAGGAGTCTAGCGGGGGCGGAGGGGGAGACCCAGTACTTC.

This rearrangement joins TRBV19 to TRBJ2-5, with a possible D match to TRBD2 (5 bases). This CDR3 comprises 14 residues. Germline values: CDR1 LNHDA, CDR2 SQIVND (reference sequence). Trimming stripped 0 bases from V and 7 bases from J, with 12 bases between. CDR3 loop: CASSIDEGMTTQYF. The CDR3 coding sequence is TGTGCCAGTAGTATAGATGAGGGAATGACGACCCAGTACTTC.